The source of this T cell receptor (beta chain) is a study of blood T cell repertoires in COVID-19 (dated by TCRdb to between 2020 and 2021). Describing the broader study: Samples from collaborators originated in the United States, Italy and Spain and spanned both the acute and convalescent phases of COVID-19. A freely available public database, intended as a resource for researchers studying the immune response to SARS-CoV-2, is where the repertoires were released. A de-identified subject ID, COVID-19 status, age in years and sex were almost always included in the sample metadata. The prospective study material was composed of cDNA or gDNA derived from T cells, B-cell-depleted T cells, or PBMCs. HLA class I and class II types, where available, came from metadata supplied by the sample provider rather than from assay-based typing. Deeply sampled blood TCRbeta repertoires from subjects exposed to, actively infected with, or recovered from COVID-19 were included in the dataset. The samples were drawn from the first 160 participants of the ongoing ImmuneRACE study and from 1,254 subjects provided by 6 global collaborators. Broad study findings and their caveats: The amount of clinical and demographic metadata varied by source and participant and was provided uncurated.

Looking up the germline V gene yields CDR1 SGHRS and CDR2 YFSETQ. The V end loses 1 base and the J end loses 6 bases, and a stretch of 13 bases separates them. Including cysteine and phenylalanine, the CDR3 has 14 amino acids. The sequence is cut down to CDR3 DNA, 42 bases in frame from base 1. Concerning this clone itself: No antigen is known for it. The input lacks base qualities; no much larger clone sits a single base away.

The immunoSEQ Assay, a bias-controlled multiplex PCR, was used to amplify TCRbeta CDR3 regions from genomic DNA. On the study's bioinformatics: Nucleated cell counts per sample were estimated from amplification of reference gene primers within the assay. To quantify the absolute abundance of each unique TCRbeta CDR3 rearrangement, sequence reads were collapsed and filtered. Productive Simpson clonality was computed per sample as the square root of Simpson's diversity index over productive rearrangements. Not all clones reach the TCRdb copy of this immuneACCESS table, which keeps in-frame sequences only. Checked studies attribute under half of the gap to unresolved V genes and leave the rest unexplained. V and J calls and clone size are copied from that table; D and trimming were computed from the DNA. Here the sample has about 250,000 clones; 84% occur a single time. More than 1.5% of the sample is taken by the ten largest.

Samples from volunteer blood donors who had recovered from COVID-19 were contributed by a second Seattle source. The collaborating institutions used their own protocols to collect whole blood in K2EDTA tubes. For TCRbeta analysis, collaborators shipped samples in one of three forms: frozen whole blood, isolated PBMCs, or DNA extracted from either of those sample types. Sequencing used peripheral blood. The sequence derives from a woman aged 40 to 49 who had recovered from COVID-19. The chain is assembled from TRBV5-1 and TRBJ1-2; 5 matching bases give a weak D call of TRBD1. The CDR3 sequence is CASSLFQQGHGYTF. The nucleotide sequence is TGCGCCAGCAGCTTGTTTCAGCAGGGTCATGGCTACACCTTC. With all but the CDR3 taken from the reference TRBV5-1 and TRBJ1-2 genes, the full variable domain is: KAGVTQTPRYLIKTRGQQVTLSCSPISGHRSVSWYQQTPGQGLQFLFEYFSETQRNKGNFPGRFSGRQFSNSRSEMNVSTLELGDSALYLCASSLFQQGHGYTFGSGTRLTVV.